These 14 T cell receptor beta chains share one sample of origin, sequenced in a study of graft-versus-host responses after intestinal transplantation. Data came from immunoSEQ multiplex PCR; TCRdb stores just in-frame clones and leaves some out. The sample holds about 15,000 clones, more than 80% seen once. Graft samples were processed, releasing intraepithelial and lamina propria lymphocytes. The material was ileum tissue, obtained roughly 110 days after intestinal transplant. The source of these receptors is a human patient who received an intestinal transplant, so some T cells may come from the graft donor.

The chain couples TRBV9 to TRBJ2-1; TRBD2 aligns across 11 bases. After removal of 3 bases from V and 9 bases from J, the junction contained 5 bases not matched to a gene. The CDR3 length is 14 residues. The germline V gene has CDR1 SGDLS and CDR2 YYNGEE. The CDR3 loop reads CASSASGGPSEQFF. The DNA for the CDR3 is TGTGCCAGCAGCGCTAGCGGGGGGCCGAGTGAGCAGTTCTTC.

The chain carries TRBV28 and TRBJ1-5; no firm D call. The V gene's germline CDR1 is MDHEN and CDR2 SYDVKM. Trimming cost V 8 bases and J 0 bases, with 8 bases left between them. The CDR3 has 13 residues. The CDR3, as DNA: TGTGCCAGCGAGTATTATAGCAATCAGCCCCAGCATTTT. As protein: CASEYYSNQPQHF.

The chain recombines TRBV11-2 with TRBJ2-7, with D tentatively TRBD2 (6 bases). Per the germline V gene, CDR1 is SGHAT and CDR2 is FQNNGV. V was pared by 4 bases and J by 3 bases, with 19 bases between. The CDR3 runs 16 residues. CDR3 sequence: CASSSFNSGRNYEQYF. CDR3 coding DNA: TGTGCCAGCAGCTCCTTCAATAGCGGTAGGAACTACGAGCAGTACTTC.

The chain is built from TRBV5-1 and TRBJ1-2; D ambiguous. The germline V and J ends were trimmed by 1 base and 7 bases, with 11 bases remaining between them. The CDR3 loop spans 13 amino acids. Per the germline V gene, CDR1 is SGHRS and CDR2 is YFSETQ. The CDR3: CASSLMDPGGYTF. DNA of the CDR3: TGCGCCAGCAGCTTGATGGACCCTGGTGGCTACACCTTC.

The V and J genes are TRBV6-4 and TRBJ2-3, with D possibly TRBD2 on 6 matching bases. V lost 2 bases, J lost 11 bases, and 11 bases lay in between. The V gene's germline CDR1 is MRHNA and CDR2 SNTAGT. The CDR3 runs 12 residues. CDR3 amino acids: CASSDGGMRQYF. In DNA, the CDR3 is TGTGCCAGCAGTGACGGCGGGATGAGGCAGTATTTT.

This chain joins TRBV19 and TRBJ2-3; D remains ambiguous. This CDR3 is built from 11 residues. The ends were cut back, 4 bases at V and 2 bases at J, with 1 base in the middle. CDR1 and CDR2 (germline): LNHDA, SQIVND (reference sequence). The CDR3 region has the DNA TGTGCCAGTAGTAACACAGATACGCAGTATTTT. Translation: CASSNTDTQYF.

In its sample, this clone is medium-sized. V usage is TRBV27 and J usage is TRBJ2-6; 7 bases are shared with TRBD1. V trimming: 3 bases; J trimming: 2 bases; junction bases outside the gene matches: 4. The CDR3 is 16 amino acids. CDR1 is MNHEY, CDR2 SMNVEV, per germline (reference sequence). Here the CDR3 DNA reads TGTGCCAGCAGTTTCCGAACAGGGGCTGGGGCCAACGTCCTGACTTTC. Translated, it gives CASSFRTGAGANVLTF. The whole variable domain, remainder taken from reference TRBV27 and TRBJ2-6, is EAQVTQNPRYLITVTGKKLTVTCSQNMNHEYMSWYRQDPGLGLRQIYYSMNVEVTDKGDVPEGYKVSRKEKRNFPLILESPSPNQTSLYFCASSFRTGAGANVLTFGAGSRLTVL.

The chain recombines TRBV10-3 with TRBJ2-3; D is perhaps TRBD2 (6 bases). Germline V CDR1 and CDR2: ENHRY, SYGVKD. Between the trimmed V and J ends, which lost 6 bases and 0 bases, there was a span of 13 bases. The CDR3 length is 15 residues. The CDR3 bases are TGTGCCATCAGGGCCCGGGAGTCTAGCACAGATACGCAGTATTTT. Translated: CAIRARESSTDTQYF.

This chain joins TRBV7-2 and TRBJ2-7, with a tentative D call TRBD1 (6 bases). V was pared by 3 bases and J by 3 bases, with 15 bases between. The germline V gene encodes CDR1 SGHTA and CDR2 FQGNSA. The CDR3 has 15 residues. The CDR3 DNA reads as TGTGCCAGCAGCTTTTTCCCCACAGGGAACTACGAGCAGTACTTC. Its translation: CASSFFPTGNYEQYF.

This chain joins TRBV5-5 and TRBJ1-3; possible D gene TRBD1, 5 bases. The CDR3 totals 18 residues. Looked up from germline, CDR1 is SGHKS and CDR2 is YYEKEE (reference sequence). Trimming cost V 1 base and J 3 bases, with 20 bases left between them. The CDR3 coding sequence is TGTGCCAGCAGCTTGTGGCTTGGGGCCTCTTTCGGTGGAAACACCATATATTTT. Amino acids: CASSLWLGASFGGNTIYF. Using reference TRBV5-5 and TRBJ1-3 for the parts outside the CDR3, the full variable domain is DAGVTQSPTHLIKTRGQQVTLRCSPISGHKSVSWYQQVLGQGPQFIFQYYEKEERGRGNFPDRFSARQFPNYSSELNVNALLLGDSALYLCASSLWLGASFGGNTIYFGEGSWLTVV.

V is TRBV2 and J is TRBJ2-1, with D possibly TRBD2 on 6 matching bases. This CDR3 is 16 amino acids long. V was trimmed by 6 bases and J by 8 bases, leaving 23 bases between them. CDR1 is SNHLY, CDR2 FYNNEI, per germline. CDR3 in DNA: TGTGCCAGCAGCCGCTCGGGGACTGTCCTTTCGGATGAGCAGTTCTTC. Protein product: CASSRSGTVLSDEQFF.

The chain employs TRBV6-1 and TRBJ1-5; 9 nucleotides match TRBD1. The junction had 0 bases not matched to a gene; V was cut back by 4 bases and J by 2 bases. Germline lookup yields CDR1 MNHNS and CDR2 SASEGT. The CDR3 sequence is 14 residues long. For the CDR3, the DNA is TGTGCCAGCAGTGGGACAGGGGGCAATCAGCCCCAGCATTTT. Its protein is CASSGTGGNQPQHF.

CDR3: CASTHNRDTEAFF. The DNA for the CDR3 is TGTGCCAGTACCCATAACCGGGACACTGAAGCTTTCTTT. The rearrangement uses TRBV19 and TRBJ1-1, with D hard to call. The CDR3 is 13 residues long. Germline-derived CDR1 and CDR2 are LNHDA and SQIVND (reference sequence). Trimming cost V 7 bases and J 3 bases, with 12 bases left between them.

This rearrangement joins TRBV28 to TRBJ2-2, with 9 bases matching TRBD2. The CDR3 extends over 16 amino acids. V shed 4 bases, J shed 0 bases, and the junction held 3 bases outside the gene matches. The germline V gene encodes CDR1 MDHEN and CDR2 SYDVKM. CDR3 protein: CASSCAGGANTGELFF. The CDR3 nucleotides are TGTGCCAGCAGTTGCGCGGGGGGGGCGAACACCGGGGAGCTGTTTTTT.